A selection of T cell receptor beta chains follows, all from one sample in a study of siplizumab effects on memory and regulatory T cells. Some clones are missing from TCRdb's copy, which holds only in-frame ones; the method was immunoSEQ multiplex PCR. The sample gives about 99,000 clones, 93% of which show up once; about 0.62% is in the top ten. Material: Tregs sorted from blood. These receptors originate from a human donor in good health. Each CDR3 is given with its conserved first and last residue. The order of the fields is clone size, D gene, J gene, V gene, CDR3 protein, CDR3 DNA. The D gene is left open where the match is weak. Clone size is shown for a subset of rows, as once, few, many or a class of expanded clone.

once | NA | TRBJ2-1 | TRBV29-1 | CSVVQWTGYNEQFF | TGCAGCGTTGTCCAGTGGACGGGTTACAATGAGCAGTTCTTC
NA | NA | TRBJ2-5 | TRBV29-1 | CSVDTGRETQYF | TGCAGCGTTGATACCGGGAGAGAGACCCAGTACTTC
few | NA | TRBJ1-2 | TRBV4-1 | CASSQDRSYYGYTF | TGCGCCAGCAGCCAAGATAGGTCCTACTATGGCTACACCTTC
NA | TRBD2 | TRBJ2-2 | TRBV5-1 | CASSFGGRQAGELFF | TGCGCCAGCAGCTTCGGCGGGAGGCAGGCCGGGGAGCTGTTTTTT
once | NA | TRBJ1-1 | TRBV2 | CASSVGGRYTEAFF | TGTGCCAGCAGTGTTGGTGGACGGTACACTGAAGCTTTCTTT
NA | NA | TRBJ2-1 | TRBV7-9 | CASTVGGGNEQFF | TGTGCCAGCACTGTCGGAGGAGGCAATGAGCAGTTCTTC
NA | TRBD2 | TRBJ2-3 | TRBV5-1 | CASSLAIAGGGTDTQYF | TGCGCCAGCAGCTTGGCCATTGCGGGGGGAGGGACAGATACGCAGTATTTT
NA | NA | TRBJ1-2 | TRBV6-5 | CASSYSGAVYGYTF | TGTGCCAGCAGTTACTCCGGGGCAGTCTATGGCTACACCTTC
NA | NA | TRBJ2-4 | TRBV11-2 | CASSLQGYIQYF | TGTGCCAGCAGCTTACAGGGTTACATTCAGTACTTC
NA | TRBD1 | TRBJ2-7 | TRBV15 | CATSRDAGGSYEQYF | TGTGCCACCAGCAGAGATGCAGGGGGCTCCTACGAGCAGTACTTC
once | NA | TRBJ2-7 | TRBV5-6 | CASSLFGRRGEQYF | TGTGCCAGCAGCTTGTTCGGGAGAAGGGGCGAGCAGTACTTC
NA | NA | TRBJ2-2 | TRBV11-2 | CASSSDLAGELFF | TGTGCCAGCAGCTCCGATCTAGCCGGGGAGCTGTTTTTT
NA | NA | TRBJ2-3 | TRBV10-2 | CASSQADTQYF | TGCGCCAGCTCCCAAGCAGATACGCAGTATTTT
NA | NA | TRBJ2-1 | TRBV6-1 | CATDRGGAPYNEQFF | TGTGCCACCGATCGAGGTGGAGCCCCCTACAATGAGCAGTTCTTC
once | NA | TRBJ1-4 | TRBV9 | CASSVGRINEKLFF | TGTGCCAGCAGCGTTGGGCGGATTAATGAAAAACTGTTTTTT
NA | NA | TRBJ2-7 | TRBV4-1 | CASSQTGPIAYEQYF | TGCGCCAGCAGCCAAACAGGGCCCATAGCGTACGAGCAGTACTTC
once | TRBD1 | TRBJ1-5 | TRBV6-1 | CASSGQGSGYSNQPQHF | TGTGCCAGCAGTGGACAGGGGAGCGGATATAGCAATCAGCCCCAGCATTTT
NA | NA | TRBJ1-1 | TRBV5-1 | CASTPNSVQLTEAFF | TGCGCCAGCACACCCAATTCGGTGCAACTCACTGAAGCTTTCTTT
once | NA | TRBJ2-7 | TRBV6-5 | CASGDRTSSYEQYF | TGTGCCAGCGGAGACAGGACAAGCTCCTACGAGCAGTACTTC
NA | NA | TRBJ2-2 | TRBV5-1 | CASSPREGELFF | TGCGCCAGCAGCCCCCGTGAAGGGGAGCTGTTTTTT
NA | TRBD2 | TRBJ2-3 | TRBV30 | CASRTSGTDTQYF | TGTGCCAGCAGGACTAGCGGCACAGATACGCAGTATTTT
NA | NA | TRBJ2-5 | TRBV5-1 | CASSLAGGGRGSYETQYF | TGCGCCAGCAGCTTGGCCGGGGGAGGCAGGGGATCTTACGAGACCCAGTACTTC
NA | TRBD1 | TRBJ2-7 | TRBV7-9 | CASSGGTGIYEQYF | TGTGCCAGCAGCGGCGGGACAGGCATATACGAGCAGTACTTC
NA | TRBD1 | TRBJ1-1 | TRBV10-3 | CAIGGQGLNTEAFF | TGTGCCATCGGTGGACAGGGGTTGAACACTGAAGCTTTCTTT
NA | TRBD1 | TRBJ1-2 | TRBV19 | CASRPDRVVGYTF | TGTGCCAGTAGGCCCGACAGGGTAGTCGGCTACACCTTC
NA | NA | TRBJ2-7 | TRBV4-2 | CASSQLNPGSYEQYF | TGTGCCAGCAGCCAACTAAACCCAGGCTCCTACGAGCAGTACTTC
NA | TRBD2 | TRBJ2-7 | TRBV9 | CACGAGSYEQYF | TGTGCCTGCGGAGCGGGATCCTACGAGCAGTACTTC
NA | NA | TRBJ2-1 | TRBV5-1 | CASGPRHSKGNEQFF | TGCGCCAGCGGCCCAAGACACTCAAAAGGAAATGAGCAGTTCTTC
NA | TRBD1 | TRBJ2-3 | TRBV5-4 | CASSSPGGADTQYF | TGTGCCAGCAGCTCCCCAGGGGGCGCGGATACGCAGTATTTT
once | NA | TRBJ1-3 | TRBV18 | CASSPQDSGNTIYF | TGTGCCAGCTCACCACAAGATTCTGGAAACACCATATATTTT
NA | NA | TRBJ1-2 | TRBV18 | CASSPRGFDGYTF | TGTGCCAGCTCACCGCGGGGTTTTGATGGCTACACCTTC